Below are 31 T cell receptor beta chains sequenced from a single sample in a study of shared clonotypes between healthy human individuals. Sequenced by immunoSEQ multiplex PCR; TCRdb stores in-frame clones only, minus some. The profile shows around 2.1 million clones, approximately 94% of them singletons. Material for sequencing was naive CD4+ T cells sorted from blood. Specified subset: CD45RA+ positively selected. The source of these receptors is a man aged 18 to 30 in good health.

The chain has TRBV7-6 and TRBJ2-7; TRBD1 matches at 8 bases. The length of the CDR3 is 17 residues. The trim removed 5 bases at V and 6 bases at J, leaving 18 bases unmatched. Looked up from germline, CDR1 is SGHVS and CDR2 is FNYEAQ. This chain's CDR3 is CASSPYDPGGASSEQYF. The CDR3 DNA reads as TGTGCCAGCAGCCCTTATGACCCAGGGGGCGCGTCGTCCGAGCAGTACTTC. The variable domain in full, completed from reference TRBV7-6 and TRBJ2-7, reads GAGVSQSPRYKVTKRGQDVALRCDPISGHVSLYWYRQALGQGPEFLTYFNYEAQQDKSGLPNDRFSAERPEGSISTLTIQRTEQRDSAMYRCASSPYDPGGASSEQYFGPGTRLTVT.

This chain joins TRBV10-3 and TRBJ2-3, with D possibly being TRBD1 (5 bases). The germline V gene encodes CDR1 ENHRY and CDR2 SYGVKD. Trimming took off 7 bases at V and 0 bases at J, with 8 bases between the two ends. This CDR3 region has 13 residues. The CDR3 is CAIMKGSTDTQYF. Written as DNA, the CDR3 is TGTGCCATCATGAAGGGGAGCACAGATACGCAGTATTTT.

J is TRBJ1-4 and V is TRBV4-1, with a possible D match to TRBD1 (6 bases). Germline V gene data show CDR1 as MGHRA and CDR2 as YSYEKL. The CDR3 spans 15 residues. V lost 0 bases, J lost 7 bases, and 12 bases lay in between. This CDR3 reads CASSQDVQGPEKLFF. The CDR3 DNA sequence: TGCGCCAGCAGCCAAGATGTACAGGGACCTGAAAAACTGTTTTTT.

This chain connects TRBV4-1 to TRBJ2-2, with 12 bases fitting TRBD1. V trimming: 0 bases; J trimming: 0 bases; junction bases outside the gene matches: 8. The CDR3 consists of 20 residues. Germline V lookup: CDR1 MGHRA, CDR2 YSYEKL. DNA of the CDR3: TGCGCCAGCAGCCAAGAACGTTCGGGACAGGGGGCCGCGAACACCGGGGAGCTGTTTTTT. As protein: CASSQERSGQGAANTGELFF.

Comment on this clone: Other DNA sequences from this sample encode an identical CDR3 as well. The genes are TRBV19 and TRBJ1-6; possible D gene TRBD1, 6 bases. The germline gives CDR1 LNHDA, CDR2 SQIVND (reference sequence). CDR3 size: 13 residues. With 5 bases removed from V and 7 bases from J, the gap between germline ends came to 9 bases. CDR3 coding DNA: TGTGCCAGTAGTTCAACAGGGAATTCACCCCTCCACTTT. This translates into CASSSTGNSPLHF. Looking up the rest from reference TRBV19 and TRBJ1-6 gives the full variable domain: DGGITQSPKYLFRKEGQNVTLSCEQNLNHDAMYWYRQDPGQGLRLIYYSQIVNDFQKGDIAEGYSVSREKKESFPLTVTSAQKNPTAFYLCASSSTGNSPLHFGNGTRLTVT.

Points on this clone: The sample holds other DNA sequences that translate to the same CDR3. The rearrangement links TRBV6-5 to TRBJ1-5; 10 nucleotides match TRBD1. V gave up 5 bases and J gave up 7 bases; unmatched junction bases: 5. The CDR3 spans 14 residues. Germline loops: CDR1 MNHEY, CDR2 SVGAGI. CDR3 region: CASSRGTGDQPQHF. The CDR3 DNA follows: TGTGCCAGCAGTCGCGGGACAGGGGACCAGCCCCAGCATTTT.

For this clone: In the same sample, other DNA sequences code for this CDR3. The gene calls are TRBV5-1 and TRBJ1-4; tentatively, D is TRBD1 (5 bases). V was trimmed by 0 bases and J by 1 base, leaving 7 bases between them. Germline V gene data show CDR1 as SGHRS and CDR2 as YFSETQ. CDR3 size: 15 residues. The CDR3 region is CASSLVGGTNEKLFF. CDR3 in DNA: TGCGCCAGCAGCTTGGTTGGGGGAACTAATGAAAAACTGTTTTTT.

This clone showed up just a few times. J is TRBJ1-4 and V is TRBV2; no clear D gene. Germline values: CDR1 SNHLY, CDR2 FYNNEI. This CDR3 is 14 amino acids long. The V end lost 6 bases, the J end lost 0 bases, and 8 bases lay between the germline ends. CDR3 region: CASSPEATNEKLFF. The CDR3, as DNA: TGTGCCAGCAGCCCAGAAGCAACTAATGAAAAACTGTTTTTT.

The CDR3 nucleotides are TGTGCCAGCAGCTCCCGGGACAGGGGGATAGAGACCCAGTACTTC. Translating gives CASSSRDRGIETQYF. V usage is TRBV7-8 and J usage is TRBJ2-5; TRBD1 matches at 11 bases. The CDR3 runs to 15 residues. Germline lookup yields CDR1 SGHVS and CDR2 FQNEAQ. V lost 4 bases, J lost 4 bases, and 5 bases stayed unmatched. Full variable domain (outside the CDR3, taken from reference TRBV7-8 and TRBJ2-5): GAGVSQSPRYKVAKRGQDVALRCDPISGHVSLFWYQQALGQGPEFLTYFQNEAQLDKSGLPSDRFFAERPEGSVSTLKIQRTQQEDSAVYLCASSSRDRGIETQYFGPGTRLLVL.

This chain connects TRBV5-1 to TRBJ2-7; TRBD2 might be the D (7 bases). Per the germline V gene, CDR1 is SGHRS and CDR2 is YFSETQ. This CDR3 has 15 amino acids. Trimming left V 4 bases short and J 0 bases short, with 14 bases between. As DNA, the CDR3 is TGCGCCAGCAGCGAGGGGGGCGGGAGCTCCTACGAGCAGTACTTC. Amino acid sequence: CASSEGGGSSYEQYF.

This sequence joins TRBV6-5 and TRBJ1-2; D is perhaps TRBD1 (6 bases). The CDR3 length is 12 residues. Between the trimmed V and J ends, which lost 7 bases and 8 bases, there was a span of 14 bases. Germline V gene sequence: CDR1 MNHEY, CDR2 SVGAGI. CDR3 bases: TGTGCCAGCACGTCAAGGGGGATAGGCTACACCTTC. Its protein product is CASTSRGIGYTF.

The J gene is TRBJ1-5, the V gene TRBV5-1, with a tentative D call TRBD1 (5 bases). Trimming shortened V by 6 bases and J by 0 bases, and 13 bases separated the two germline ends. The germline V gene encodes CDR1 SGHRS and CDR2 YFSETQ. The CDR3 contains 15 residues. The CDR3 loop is CASKMGDDSNQPQHF. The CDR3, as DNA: TGCGCCAGCAAAATGGGGGATGATAGCAATCAGCCCCAGCATTTT. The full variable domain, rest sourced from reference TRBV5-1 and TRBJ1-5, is KAGVTQTPRYLIKTRGQQVTLSCSPISGHRSVSWYQQTPGQGLQFLFEYFSETQRNKGNFPGRFSGRQFSNSRSEMNVSTLELGDSALYLCASKMGDDSNQPQHFGDGTRLSIL.

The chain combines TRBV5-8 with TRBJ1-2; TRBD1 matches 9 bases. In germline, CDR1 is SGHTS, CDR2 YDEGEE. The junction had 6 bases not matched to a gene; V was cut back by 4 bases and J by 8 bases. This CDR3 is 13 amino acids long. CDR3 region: CASSPQGAQGYTF. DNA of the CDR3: TGTGCCAGCAGCCCACAGGGGGCGCAAGGCTACACCTTC.

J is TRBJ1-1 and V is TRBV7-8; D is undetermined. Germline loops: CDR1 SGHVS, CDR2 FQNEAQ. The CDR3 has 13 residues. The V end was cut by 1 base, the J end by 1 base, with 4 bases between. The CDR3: CASSLVWNTEAFF. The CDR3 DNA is TGTGCCAGCAGCTTAGTCTGGAACACTGAAGCTTTCTTT.

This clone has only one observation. In DNA, the CDR3 is TGTGCCAGCAGCCTTAGCGGGTCAGGCGGGGAGCTGTTTTTT. Its translation: CASSLSGSGGELFF. The chain links TRBV7-9 to TRBJ2-2, with 7 bases matching TRBD2. With V trimmed by 5 bases and J by 7 bases, 7 bases remained unmatched. This CDR3 is 14 amino acids long. The germline V gene has CDR1 SEHNR and CDR2 FQNEAQ (reference sequence).

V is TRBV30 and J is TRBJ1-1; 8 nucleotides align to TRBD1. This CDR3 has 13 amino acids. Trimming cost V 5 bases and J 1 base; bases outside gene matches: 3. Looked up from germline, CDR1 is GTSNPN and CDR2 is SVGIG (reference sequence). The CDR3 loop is CAWQGAPNTEAFF. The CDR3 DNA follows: TGTGCCTGGCAGGGGGCCCCGAACACTGAAGCTTTCTTT.

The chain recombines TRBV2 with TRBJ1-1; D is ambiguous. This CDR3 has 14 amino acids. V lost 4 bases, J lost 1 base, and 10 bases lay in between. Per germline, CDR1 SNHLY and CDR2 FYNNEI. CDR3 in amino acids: CASSVRSWNTEAFF. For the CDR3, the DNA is TGTGCCAGCAGTGTTCGAAGCTGGAACACTGAAGCTTTCTTT. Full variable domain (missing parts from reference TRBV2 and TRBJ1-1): EPEVTQTPSHQVTQMGQEVILRCVPISNHLYFYWYRQILGQKVEFLVSFYNNEISEKSEIFDDQFSVERPDGSNFTLKIRSTKLEDSAMYFCASSVRSWNTEAFFGQGTRLTVV.

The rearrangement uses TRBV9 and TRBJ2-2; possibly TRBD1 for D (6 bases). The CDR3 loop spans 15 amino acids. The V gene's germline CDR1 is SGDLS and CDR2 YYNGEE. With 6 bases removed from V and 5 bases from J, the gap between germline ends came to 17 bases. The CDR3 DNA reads TGTGCCAGCACCCCTAACAGGGTTGGTACCGGGGAGCTGTTTTTT. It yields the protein CASTPNRVGTGELFF.

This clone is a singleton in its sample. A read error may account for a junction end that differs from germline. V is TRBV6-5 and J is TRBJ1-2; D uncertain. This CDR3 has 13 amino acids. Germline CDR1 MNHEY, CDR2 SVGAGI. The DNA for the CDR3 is TGTGCCAGCAGTTACTCGGTCAGCTATAGCTACACCTTC. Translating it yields CASSYSVSYSYTF.

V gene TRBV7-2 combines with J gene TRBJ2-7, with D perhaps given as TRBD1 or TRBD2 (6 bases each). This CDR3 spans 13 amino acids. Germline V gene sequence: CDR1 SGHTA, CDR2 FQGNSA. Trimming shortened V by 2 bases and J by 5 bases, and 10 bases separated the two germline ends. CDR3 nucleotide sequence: TGTGCCAGCAGCTTATTAAGGGGGGACGAGCAGTACTTC. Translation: CASSLLRGDEQYF.

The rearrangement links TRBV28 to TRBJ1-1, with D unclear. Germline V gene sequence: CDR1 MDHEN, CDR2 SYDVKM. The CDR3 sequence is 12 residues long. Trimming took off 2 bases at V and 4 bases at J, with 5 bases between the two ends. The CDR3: CASSLSRTEAFF. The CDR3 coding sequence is TGTGCCAGCAGTTTAAGTCGCACTGAAGCTTTCTTT. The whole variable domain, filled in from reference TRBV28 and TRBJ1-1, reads DVKVTQSSRYLVKRTGEKVFLECVQDMDHENMFWYRQDPGLGLRLIYFSYDVKMKEKGDIPEGYSVSREKKERFSLILESASTNQTSMYLCASSLSRTEAFFGQGTRLTVV.

CDR3 amino acids: CASSTREALSSYNSPLHF. CDR3 in DNA: TGTGCCAGCAGCACCCGTGAGGCCCTAAGCTCCTATAATTCACCCCTCCACTTT. The rearrangement joins TRBV2 to TRBJ1-6; no clear D gene. This CDR3 region has 18 residues. Germline V gene sequence: CDR1 SNHLY, CDR2 FYNNEI. Trimming took off 6 bases at V and 0 bases at J, with 18 bases between the two ends.

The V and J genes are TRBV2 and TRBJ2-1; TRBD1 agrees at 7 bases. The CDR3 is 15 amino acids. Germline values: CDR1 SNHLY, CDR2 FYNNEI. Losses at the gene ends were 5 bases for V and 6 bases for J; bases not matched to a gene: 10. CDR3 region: CASSLQGVRSNEQFF. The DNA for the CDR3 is TGTGCCAGCAGTCTTCAGGGGGTTCGTAGCAATGAGCAGTTCTTC. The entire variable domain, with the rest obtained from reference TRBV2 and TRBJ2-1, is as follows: EPEVTQTPSHQVTQMGQEVILRCVPISNHLYFYWYRQILGQKVEFLVSFYNNEISEKSEIFDDQFSVERPDGSNFTLKIRSTKLEDSAMYFCASSLQGVRSNEQFFGPGTRLTVL.

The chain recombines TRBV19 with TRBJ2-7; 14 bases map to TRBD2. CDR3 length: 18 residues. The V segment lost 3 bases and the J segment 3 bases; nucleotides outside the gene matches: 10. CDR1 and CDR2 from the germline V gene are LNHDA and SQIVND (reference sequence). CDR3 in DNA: TGTGCCAGTAGTATGCGGCCCGGGACTAGCGGGGGACACTACGAGCAGTACTTC. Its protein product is CASSMRPGTSGGHYEQYF.

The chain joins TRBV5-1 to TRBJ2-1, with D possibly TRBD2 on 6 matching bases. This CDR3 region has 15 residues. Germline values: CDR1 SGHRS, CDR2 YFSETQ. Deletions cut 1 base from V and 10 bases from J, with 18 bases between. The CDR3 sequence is CASSLRTGMEGEQFF. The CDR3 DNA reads TGCGCCAGCAGCTTGAGGACGGGAATGGAGGGGGAGCAGTTCTTC. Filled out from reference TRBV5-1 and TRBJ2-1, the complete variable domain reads KAGVTQTPRYLIKTRGQQVTLSCSPISGHRSVSWYQQTPGQGLQFLFEYFSETQRNKGNFPGRFSGRQFSNSRSEMNVSTLELGDSALYLCASSLRTGMEGEQFFGPGTRLTVL.

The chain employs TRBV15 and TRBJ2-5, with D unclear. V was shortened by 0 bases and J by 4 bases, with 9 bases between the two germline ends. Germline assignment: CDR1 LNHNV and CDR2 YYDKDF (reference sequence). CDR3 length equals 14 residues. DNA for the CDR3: TGTGCCACCAGCAGAGATCCTAGTTCAGAGACCCAGTACTTC. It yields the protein CATSRDPSSETQYF.

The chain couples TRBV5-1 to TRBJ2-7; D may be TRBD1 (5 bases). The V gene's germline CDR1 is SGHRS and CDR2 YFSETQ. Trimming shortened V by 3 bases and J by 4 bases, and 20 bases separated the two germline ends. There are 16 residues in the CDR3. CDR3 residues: CASSWVGAVDFYEQYF. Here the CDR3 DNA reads TGCGCCAGCAGCTGGGTAGGGGCGGTCGACTTTTACGAGCAGTACTTC.

The CDR3, as DNA: TGTGCCTGGAGTGTAATGGACAGGGACAATCAGCCCCAGCATTTT. This gives the protein CAWSVMDRDNQPQHF. The gene calls are TRBV30 and TRBJ1-5, with TRBD1 identical over 8 bases. This CDR3 comprises 15 residues. V trimming: 0 bases; J trimming: 3 bases; junction bases outside the gene matches: 4. Per germline, CDR1 GTSNPN and CDR2 SVGIG (reference sequence).

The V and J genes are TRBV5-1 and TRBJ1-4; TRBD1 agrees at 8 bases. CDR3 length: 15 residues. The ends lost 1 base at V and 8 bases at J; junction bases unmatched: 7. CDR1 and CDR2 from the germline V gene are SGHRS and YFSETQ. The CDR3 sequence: CASSLRAGGREKLFF. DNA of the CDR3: TGCGCCAGCAGCTTGAGGGCAGGGGGCCGAGAAAAACTGTTTTTT.

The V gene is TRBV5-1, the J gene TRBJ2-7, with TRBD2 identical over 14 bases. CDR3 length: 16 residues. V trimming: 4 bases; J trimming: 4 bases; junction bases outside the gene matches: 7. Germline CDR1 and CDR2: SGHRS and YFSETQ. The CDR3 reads CASSVDGTSGSYEQYF. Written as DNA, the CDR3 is TGCGCCAGCAGCGTTGACGGGACTAGCGGGAGTTACGAGCAGTACTTC.

This CDR3 is CASSYQGFNQPQHF. In nucleotides, the CDR3 is TGTGCCAGCAGCTACCAGGGATTTAATCAGCCCCAGCATTTT. V gene TRBV7-8 combines with J gene TRBJ1-5, with a tentative D call TRBD1 (5 bases). There are 14 residues in the CDR3. In germline, CDR1 is SGHVS, CDR2 FQNEAQ. V lost 4 bases, J lost 4 bases, and 11 bases lay in between.